This T cell receptor (beta chain) was captured in a study of T cell responses to AZD1222 COVID-19 vaccine. Points on this clone: Its matching antigen is unknown.

TCRdb keeps only in-frame clones here, not all; method: immunoSEQ multiplex PCR. The sample includes some 150,000 clones, roughly 86% of them seen just once. Germline V gene sequence: CDR1 SGHTA, CDR2 FQGNSA. This CDR3 is 14 amino acids long. V dropped 2 bases and J dropped 8 bases, with 13 bases sitting between them. Regarding the study as a whole: Mostly white British, mostly female donors; authors suggested clonal diversity may be underestimated. Only six or seven AZD1222 recipients tested seropositive at baseline. With two AZD1222 doses given, Spike-specific TCR breadth and depth both rose.

The sample consisted of peripheral blood, taken 28 days after the second dose of the MenACWY control vaccine. This receptor was identified in an adult who received the MenACWY meningococcal vaccine as a control. This chain joins TRBV7-2 and TRBJ2-1; tentative D call: TRBD1 (5 bases). CDR3 in amino acids: CASSLLAGRDEQFF. The CDR3, as DNA: TGTGCCAGCAGCTTATTGGCAGGGCGAGATGAGCAGTTCTTC.